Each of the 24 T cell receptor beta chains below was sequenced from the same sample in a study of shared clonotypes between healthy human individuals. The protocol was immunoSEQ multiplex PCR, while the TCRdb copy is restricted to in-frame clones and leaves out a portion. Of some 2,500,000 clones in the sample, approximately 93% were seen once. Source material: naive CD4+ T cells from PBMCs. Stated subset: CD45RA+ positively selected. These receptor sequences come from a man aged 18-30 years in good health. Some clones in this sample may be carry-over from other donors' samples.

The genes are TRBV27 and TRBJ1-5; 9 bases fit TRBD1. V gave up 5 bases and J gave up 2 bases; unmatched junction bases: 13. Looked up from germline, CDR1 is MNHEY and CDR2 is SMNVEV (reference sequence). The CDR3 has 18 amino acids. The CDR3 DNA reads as TGTGCCAGCAGTCCCTGGACAGGGGACGTATGGGGCAATCAGCCCCAGCATTTT. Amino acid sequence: CASSPWTGDVWGNQPQHF.

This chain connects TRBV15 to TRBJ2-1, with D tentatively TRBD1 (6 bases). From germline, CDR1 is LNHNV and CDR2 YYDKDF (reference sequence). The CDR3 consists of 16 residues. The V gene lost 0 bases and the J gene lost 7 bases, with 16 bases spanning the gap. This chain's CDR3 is CATSRDSWRQVNEQFF. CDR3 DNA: TGTGCCACCAGCAGAGATTCTTGGAGACAGGTGAATGAGCAGTTCTTC.

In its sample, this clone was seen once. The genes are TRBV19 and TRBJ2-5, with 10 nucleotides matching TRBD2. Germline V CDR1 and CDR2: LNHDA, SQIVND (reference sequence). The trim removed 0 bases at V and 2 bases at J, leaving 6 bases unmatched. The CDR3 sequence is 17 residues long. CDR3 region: CASSIESSGRYQETQYF. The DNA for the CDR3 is TGTGCCAGTAGTATAGAGTCTAGCGGGAGATATCAAGAGACCCAGTACTTC.

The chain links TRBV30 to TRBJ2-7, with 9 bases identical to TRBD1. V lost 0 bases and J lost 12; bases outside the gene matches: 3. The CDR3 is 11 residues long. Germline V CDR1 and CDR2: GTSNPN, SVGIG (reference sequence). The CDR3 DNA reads TGTGCCTGGAGTGTCGCGGACAGGGGGTACTTC. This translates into CAWSVADRGYF. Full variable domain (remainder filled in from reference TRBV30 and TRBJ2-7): SQTIHQWPATLVQPVGSPLSLECTVEGTSNPNLYWYRQAAGRGLQLLFYSVGIGQISSEVPQNLSASRPQDRQFILSSKKLLLSDSGFYLCAWSVADRGYFGPGTRLTVT.

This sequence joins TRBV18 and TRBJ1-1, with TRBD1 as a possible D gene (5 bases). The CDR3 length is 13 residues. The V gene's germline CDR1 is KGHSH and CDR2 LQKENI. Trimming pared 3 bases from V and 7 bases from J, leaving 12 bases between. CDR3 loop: CASSPRTLDEAFF. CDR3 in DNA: TGTGCCAGCTCACCTAGGACACTGGATGAAGCTTTCTTT.

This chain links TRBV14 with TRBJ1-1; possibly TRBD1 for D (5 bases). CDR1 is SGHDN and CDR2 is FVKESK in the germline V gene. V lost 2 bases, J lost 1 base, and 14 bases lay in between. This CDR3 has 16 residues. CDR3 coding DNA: TGTGCCAGCAGCCAAACCAGGGTCGGCAGGAACACTGAAGCTTTCTTT. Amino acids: CASSQTRVGRNTEAFF.

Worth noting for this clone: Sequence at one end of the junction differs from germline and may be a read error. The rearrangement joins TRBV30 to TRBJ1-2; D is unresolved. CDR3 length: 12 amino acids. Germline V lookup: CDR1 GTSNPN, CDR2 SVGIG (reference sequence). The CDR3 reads CAWSALRRRGSF. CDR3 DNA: TGTGCCTGGAGTGCGCTACGTAGACGGGGATCCTTC.

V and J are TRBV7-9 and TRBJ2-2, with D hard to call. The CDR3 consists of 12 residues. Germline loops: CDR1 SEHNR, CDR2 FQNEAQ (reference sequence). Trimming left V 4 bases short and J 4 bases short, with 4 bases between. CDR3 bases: TGTGCCAGCAGCTCCGGCACCGGGGAGCTGTTTTTT. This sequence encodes CASSSGTGELFF. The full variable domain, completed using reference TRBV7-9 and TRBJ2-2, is DTGVSQNPRHKITKRGQNVTFRCDPISEHNRLYWYRQTLGQGPEFLTYFQNEAQLEKSRLLSDRFSAERPKGSFSTLEIQRTEQGDSAMYLCASSSGTGELFFGEGSRLTVL.

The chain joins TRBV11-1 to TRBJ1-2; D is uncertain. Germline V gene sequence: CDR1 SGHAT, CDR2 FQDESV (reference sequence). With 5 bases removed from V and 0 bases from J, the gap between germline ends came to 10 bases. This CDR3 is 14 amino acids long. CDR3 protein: CASSPDGANYGYTF. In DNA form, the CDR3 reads TGTGCCAGCAGCCCAGACGGGGCTAACTATGGCTACACCTTC.

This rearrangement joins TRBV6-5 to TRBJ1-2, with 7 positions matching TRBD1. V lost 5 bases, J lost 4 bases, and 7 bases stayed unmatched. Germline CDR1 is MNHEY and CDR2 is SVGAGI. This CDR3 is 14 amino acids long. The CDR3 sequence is CASSGGPGGYGYTF. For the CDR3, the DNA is TGTGCCAGCAGTGGGGGTCCAGGGGGCTATGGCTACACCTTC.

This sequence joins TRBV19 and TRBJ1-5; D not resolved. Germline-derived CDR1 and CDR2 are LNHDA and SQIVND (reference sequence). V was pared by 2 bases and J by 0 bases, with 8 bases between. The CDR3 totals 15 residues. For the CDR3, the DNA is TGTGCCAGTAGTATACTGAGGGCTAGCAATCAGCCCCAGCATTTT. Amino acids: CASSILRASNQPQHF.

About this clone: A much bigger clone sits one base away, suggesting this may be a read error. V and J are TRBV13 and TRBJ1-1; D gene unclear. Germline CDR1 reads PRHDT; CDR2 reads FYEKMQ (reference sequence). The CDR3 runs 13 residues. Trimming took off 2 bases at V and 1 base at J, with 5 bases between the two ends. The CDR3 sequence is CASSLLGNTEAFF. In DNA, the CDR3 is TGTGCCAGCAGCTTACTGGGGAACACTGAAGCTTTCTTT.

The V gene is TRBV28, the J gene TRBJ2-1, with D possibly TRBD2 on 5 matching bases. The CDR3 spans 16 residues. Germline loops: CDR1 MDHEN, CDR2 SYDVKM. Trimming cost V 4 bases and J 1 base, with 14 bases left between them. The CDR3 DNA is TGTGCCAGCAGTTCCCCGCAAAAGCGGTCCTACAATGAGCAGTTCTTC. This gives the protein CASSSPQKRSYNEQFF.

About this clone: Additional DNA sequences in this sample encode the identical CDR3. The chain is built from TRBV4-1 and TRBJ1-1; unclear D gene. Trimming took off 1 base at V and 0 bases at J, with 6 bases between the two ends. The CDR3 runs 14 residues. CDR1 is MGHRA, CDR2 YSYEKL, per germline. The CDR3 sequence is CASSQGILNTEAFF. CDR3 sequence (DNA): TGCGCCAGCAGCCAAGGGATTCTGAACACTGAAGCTTTCTTT.

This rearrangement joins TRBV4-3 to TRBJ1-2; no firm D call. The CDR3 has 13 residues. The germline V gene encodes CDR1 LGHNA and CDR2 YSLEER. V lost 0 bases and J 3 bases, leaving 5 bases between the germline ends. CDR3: CASSQDSDYGYTF. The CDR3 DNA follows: TGCGCCAGCAGCCAAGATTCAGACTATGGCTACACCTTC.

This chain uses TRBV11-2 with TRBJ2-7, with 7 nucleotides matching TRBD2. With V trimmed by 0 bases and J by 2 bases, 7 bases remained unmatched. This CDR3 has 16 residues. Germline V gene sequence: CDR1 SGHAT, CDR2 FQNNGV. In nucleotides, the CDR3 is TGTGCCAGCAGCTTAGATCTAGGGCTAGCGGCCTACGAGCAGTACTTC. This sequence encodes CASSLDLGLAAYEQYF.

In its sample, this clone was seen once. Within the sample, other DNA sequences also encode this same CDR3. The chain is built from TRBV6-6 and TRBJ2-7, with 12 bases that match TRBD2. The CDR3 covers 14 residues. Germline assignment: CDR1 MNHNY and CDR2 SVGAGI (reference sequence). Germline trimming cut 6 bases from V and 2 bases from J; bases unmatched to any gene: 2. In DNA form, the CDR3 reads TGTGCCAGCAGCCGACTAGCGGGGGCCTACGAGCAGTACTTC. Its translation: CASSRLAGAYEQYF.

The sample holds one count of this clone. CDR3 protein: CASSPRVAYTDTQYF. DNA for the CDR3: TGTGCCAGCTCACCACGTGTAGCTTACACAGATACGCAGTATTTT. This rearrangement joins TRBV18 to TRBJ2-3; D uncertain. This CDR3 is 15 amino acids long. CDR1 and CDR2 from the germline V gene are KGHSH and LQKENI. Trimming removed 1 base at V and 2 bases at J, with 10 bases between.

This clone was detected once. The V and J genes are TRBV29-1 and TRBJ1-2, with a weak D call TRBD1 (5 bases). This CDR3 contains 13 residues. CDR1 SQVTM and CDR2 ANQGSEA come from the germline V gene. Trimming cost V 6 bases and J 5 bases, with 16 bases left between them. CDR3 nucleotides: TGCAGCGTCTGGGGCCAGTTCTCTTATGGCTACACCTTC. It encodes CSVWGQFSYGYTF.

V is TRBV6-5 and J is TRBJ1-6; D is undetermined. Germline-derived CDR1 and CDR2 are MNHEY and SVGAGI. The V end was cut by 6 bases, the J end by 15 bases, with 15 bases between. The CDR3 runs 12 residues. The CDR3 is CASSPRSKGLHF. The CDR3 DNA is TGTGCCAGCAGCCCCAGGTCGAAAGGCCTCCACTTT.

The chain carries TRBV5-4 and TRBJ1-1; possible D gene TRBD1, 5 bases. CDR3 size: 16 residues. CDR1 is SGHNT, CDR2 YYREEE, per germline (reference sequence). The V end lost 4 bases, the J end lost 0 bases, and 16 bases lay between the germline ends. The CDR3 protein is CASSPTGVRVNTEAFF. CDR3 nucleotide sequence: TGTGCCAGCAGCCCGACGGGGGTGCGGGTGAACACTGAAGCTTTCTTT. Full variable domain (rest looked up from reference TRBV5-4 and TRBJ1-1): ETGVTQSPTHLIKTRGQQVTLRCSSQSGHNTVSWYQQALGQGPQFIFQYYREEENGRGNFPPRFSGLQFPNYSSELNVNALELDDSALYLCASSPTGVRVNTEAFFGQGTRLTVV.

CDR3 sequence (DNA): TGCGCCAGCAGCTTGGACAGGAATGGCTACACCTTC. This codes for CASSLDRNGYTF. This rearrangement joins TRBV5-1 to TRBJ1-2; weak D call: TRBD1 (5 bases). The germline CDR1 and CDR2 sequences are SGHRS and YFSETQ. This CDR3 has 12 amino acids. V lost 0 bases and J 6 bases, leaving 6 bases between the germline ends.

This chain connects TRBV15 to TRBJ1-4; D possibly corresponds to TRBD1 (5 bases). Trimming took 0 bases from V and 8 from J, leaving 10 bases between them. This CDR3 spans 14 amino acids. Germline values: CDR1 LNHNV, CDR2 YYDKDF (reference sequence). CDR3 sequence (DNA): TGTGCCACCAGCAGAGACAGGGTTGGAGAAAAACTGTTTTTT. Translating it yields CATSRDRVGEKLFF.

CDR3 sequence reads: CASSFSGDLTDTQYF. DNA for the CDR3: TGCGCCAGCAGCTTTAGCGGGGACTTAACAGATACGCAGTATTTT. The chain joins TRBV5-1 to TRBJ2-3; the match to TRBD2 covers 8 bases. Trimming cost V 2 bases and J 3 bases; bases outside gene matches: 5. Germline CDR1 is SGHRS and CDR2 is YFSETQ. The CDR3 extends over 15 amino acids.